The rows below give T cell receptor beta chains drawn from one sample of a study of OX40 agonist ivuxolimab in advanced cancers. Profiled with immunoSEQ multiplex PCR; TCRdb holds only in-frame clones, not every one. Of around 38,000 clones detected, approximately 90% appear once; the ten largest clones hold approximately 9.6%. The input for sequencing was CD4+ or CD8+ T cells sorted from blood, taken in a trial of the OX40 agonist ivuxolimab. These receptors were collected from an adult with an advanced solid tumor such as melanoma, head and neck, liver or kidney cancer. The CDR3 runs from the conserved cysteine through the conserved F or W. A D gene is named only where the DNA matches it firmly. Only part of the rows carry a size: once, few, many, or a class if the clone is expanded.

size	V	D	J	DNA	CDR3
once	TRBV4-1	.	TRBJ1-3	TGCGCCAGCAGCCCTAGGGACATCTCTGGAAACACCATATATTTT	CASSPRDISGNTIYF
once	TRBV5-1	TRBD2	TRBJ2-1	TGCGCCAGCGCATGGGCTAGCGGGGACCACAATGAGCAGTTCTTC	CASAWASGDHNEQFF
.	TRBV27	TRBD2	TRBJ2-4	TGTGCCAGCAGTTTCGTGGCGGGAGGTTTAGCCAAAAACATTCAGTACTTC	CASSFVAGGLAKNIQYF
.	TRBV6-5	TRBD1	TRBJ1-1	TGTGCCAGCAGTTACGGGACAGCAGCCGAAGCTTTCTTT	CASSYGTAAEAFF
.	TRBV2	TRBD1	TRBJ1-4	TGTGCCAGCAATTCCGGGACAGGGTATGAAAAACTGTTTTTT	CASNSGTGYEKLFF
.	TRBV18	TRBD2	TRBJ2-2	TGTGCCAGCTCACCAGGGGGACTAGCGGCCCTCTCGAACACCGGGGAGCTGTTTTTT	CASSPGGLAALSNTGELFF
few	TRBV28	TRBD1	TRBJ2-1	TGTGCCAGCAGTTCAGGATTCACAGGGGGTCTCTACAATGAGCAGTTCTTC	CASSSGFTGGLYNEQFF
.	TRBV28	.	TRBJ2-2	TGTGCCAGCAGTTTATCAGGGAGTGGGGAGCTGTTTTTT	CASSLSGSGELFF
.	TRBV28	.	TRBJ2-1	TGTGCCAGCAGTCCCCAGCGGGTGAACAATGAGCAGTTCTTC	CASSPQRVNNEQFF
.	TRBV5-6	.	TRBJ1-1	TGTGCCAGCAGCTTGGTCGACCTAGAAGCTTTCTTT	CASSLVDLEAFF
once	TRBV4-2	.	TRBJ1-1	TGTGCCAGCAACGGGGGGGGAACTGGGGAAGCTTTCTTT	CASNGGGTGEAFF
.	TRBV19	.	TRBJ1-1	TGTGCCAGTAGTATTCGGAGGGAAAGGATGAACACTGAAGCTTTCTTT	CASSIRRERMNTEAFF
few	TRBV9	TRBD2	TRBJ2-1	TGTGCCAGCAGCGCGGGACTAGCGTTAGGCAATGAGCAGTTCTTC	CASSAGLALGNEQFF
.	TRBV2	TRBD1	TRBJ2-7	TGTGCCAGCAGTCCCGGACAGGGACCCAACTACGAGCAGTACTTC	CASSPGQGPNYEQYF
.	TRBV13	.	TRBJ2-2	TGTGCCAGCAGCTTAGGGGGGCTAAGTCCCGGGGAGCTGTTTTTT	CASSLGGLSPGELFF
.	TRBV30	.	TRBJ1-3	TGTGCCTGGAGTAAAGACAGTACCTCTGGAAACACCATATATTTT	CAWSKDSTSGNTIYF
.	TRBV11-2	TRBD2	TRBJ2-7	TGTGCCAGCAGCTTTCACGGCGGGAGGGATCTCTACGAGCAGTACTTC	CASSFHGGRDLYEQYF
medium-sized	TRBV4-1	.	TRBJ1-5	TGCGCCAGCAGCCAAGTAATACAGGGATTTCAGCCCCAGCATTTT	CASSQVIQGFQPQHF
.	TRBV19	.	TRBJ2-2	TGTGCCAGTAGTATAGACGTAGAAAGCGCCGGGGAGCTGTTTTTT	CASSIDVESAGELFF
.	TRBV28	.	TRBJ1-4	TGTGCCAGCAGTGAGTGGCTGAAAAATGAAGGACTGTTTTTT	CASSEWLKNEGLFF
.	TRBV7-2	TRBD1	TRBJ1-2	TGTGCCAGCAGATTCCGGGAACAGGGGGATGAGGGCTACACCTTC	CASRFREQGDEGYTF
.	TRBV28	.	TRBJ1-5	TGTGCCAGCAGTTCCATTGGACGCGGATCTAATCAGCCCCAGCATTTT	CASSSIGRGSNQPQHF
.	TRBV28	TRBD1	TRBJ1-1	TGTGCCAGCAAGGACAGGGCCAAGAACACTGAAGCTTTCTTT	CASKDRAKNTEAFF
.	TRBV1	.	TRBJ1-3	TGCACCAGCAGCCTAGCTTGGGCCCAAATACCTACTGGAAACACCATATATTTT	CTSSLAWAQIPTGNTIYF
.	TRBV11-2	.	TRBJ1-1	TGTGCCAGCAGCTTAGGAGGGGTCGCCACTGAAGCTTTCTTT	CASSLGGVATEAFF
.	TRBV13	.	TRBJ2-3	TGTGCCAGCAGCTCCAGATTTTCCACAGATACGCAGTATTTT	CASSSRFSTDTQYF
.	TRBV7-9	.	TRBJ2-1	TGTGCCAGCAGCCCAGGGTATGAGCAGTTCTTC	CASSPGYEQFF
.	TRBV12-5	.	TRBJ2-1	TGTGCTAGTGGTTTGAGATCGTCTAGCCGAGACTACAATGAGCAGTTCTTC	CASGLRSSSRDYNEQFF
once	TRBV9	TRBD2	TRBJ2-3	TGTGCCAGCAGCGCGGGACTAGCGGGGTTCGGCACAGATACGCAGTATTTT	CASSAGLAGFGTDTQYF
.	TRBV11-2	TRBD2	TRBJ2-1	TGTGCCAGCAGCTTGGAAAGGACTAGCGGGTATACCTACAATGAGCAGTTCTTC	CASSLERTSGYTYNEQFF
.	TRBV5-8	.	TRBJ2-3	TGTGCCAGCAGCTTTCGACTGTTCACAGATACGCAGTATTTT	CASSFRLFTDTQYF
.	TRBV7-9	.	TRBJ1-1	TGTGCCACCCGGGGGGCGGGTGACACTGAAGCTTTCTTT	CATRGAGDTEAFF
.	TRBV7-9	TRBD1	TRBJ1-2	TGTGCCAGCAGCCAAACAGGGGCCAAGAACTATGGCTACACCTTC	CASSQTGAKNYGYTF
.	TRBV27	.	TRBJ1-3	TGTGCCAGCAGTTCCCCAGGATTTGGCCGAAACACCATATATTTT	CASSSPGFGRNTIYF
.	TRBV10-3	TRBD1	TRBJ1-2	TGTGCCATCACCCTGGGACAGGGAGGGGGATATGGCTACACCTTC	CAITLGQGGGYGYTF
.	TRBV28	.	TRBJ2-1	TGTGCCAGCAGTTTTGGGACAGAGAAGGACGGACGAGCGGGACGTGGGAATGAGCAGTTCTTC	CASSFGTEKDGRAGRGNEQFF
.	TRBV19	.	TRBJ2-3	TGTGCCAGTAGAGCCGGATCGGGGATGGATACGCAGTATTTT	CASRAGSGMDTQYF
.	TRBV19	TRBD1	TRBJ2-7	TGTGCCAGTAGTATAGGGACAGGGCCAGCCTACGAGCAGTACTTC	CASSIGTGPAYEQYF
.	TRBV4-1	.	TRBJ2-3	TGCGCCAGCAGCCAAGCGGGGCGGGTGGGCACAGATACGCAGTATTTT	CASSQAGRVGTDTQYF
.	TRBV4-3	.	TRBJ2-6	TGCGCCAGCAGCCAAGAGGTCGGCTCTGGGGCCAACGTCCTGACTTTC	CASSQEVGSGANVLTF
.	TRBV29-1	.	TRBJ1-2	TGCAGCGTTGGACAGGCGGGCGGCTATGGCTACACCTTC	CSVGQAGGYGYTF